This T cell receptor beta chain was documented in a study of cytomegalovirus exposure and HLA in healthy donors (dated by TCRdb to 2015 to 2018). About the investigation overall: An earlier analysis of roughly 500 of the donors reported roughly 300 Gb of sequence data and 90 million to 120 million unique TCR beta sequences obtained from about 200 million T cells. The study aimed to test whether cataloging public T cell receptors could reveal signatures of past pathogen exposure. In an earlier analysis of several hundred of the donors, high-throughput TCR beta sequencing was used to judge whether each TCR beta V gene segment behaved as functional or pseudogenic. Both class I and class II loci were covered by HLA typing, at four-digit resolution. The later analysis used no new phenotypic data to find candidate immune exposures, relying instead on TCR beta sequences and their occurrence across donors. A later genetic analysis used genome-wide SNP genotypes for about three fifths of the 666 donors, treating that subset as a discovery cohort. Roughly five DR-DQ haplotypes were handled as single units for association and clustering because linkage in the cohort was strong. Across approximately 400 genotyped donors of the cohort, an average of approximately 240,000 unique TCR beta nucleotide sequences per donor were sequenced, and roughly a sixth of those sequences were non-productive. Using immunosequencing, the study profiled T cell repertoires from fewer than 850 subjects and related those repertoires to cytomegalovirus serostatus. All discovery cohort repertoires had been generated on a single sequencing platform. A separate validation cohort of approximately 120 different subjects was used in addition to the roughly 720-subject first cohort. A later analysis re-examined previously published TCR beta repertoires from hundreds of donors and added high-resolution HLA genotyping to investigate patterns of TCR occurrence. Donor age, sex, ethnicity and CMV serostatus were collected together with the repertoire data. The study combined high-throughput TCR immunosequencing, statistical association of individual TCRs with disease status, and machine learning to predict cytomegalovirus infection status. Typing coverage varied by locus: roughly 629-640 donors for A, B, C, DRB1 and DQB1; 500 to 550 for DQA1; approximately 610 for DPA1; 400 to 480 for DPB1. An early release that covered roughly 600 HLA-typed donors contained approximately 300 gigabases of sequencing data and roughly 84 million unique TCR sequences. The genetic ancestry cluster associated with self-reported Caucasian donors included over 65% of the approximately 410 genotyped donors. Results the study describes overall, beyond this receptor: In an earlier analysis of some 550 of the donors, most TCR beta V segments were observed in productive rearrangements about 90% or about 30% of the time, broadly matching IMGT annotations. The presence/absence analyses assumed that sequencing depth was roughly uniform across donors, and that assumption may not be true. The study gave a list of around 170 TCR beta chains associated with cytomegalovirus. A later genetic analysis associated a missense DCLRE1C variant with V-gene and J-gene trimming of TCR beta chains, and an independent cohort replicated the association. A further reported finding was that TCR beta sequences accurately predicted the HLA-A and HLA-B alleles for most subjects in the first cohort. When HLA alleles, especially DR and DQ, strongly co-occurred, TCR associations were difficult to assign to individual alleles. CMV serostatus was the only immune exposure information available for the cohort. While some public TCRs were present in many individuals, most TCR sequences turned up only very rarely across donors. Some IMGT-functional V segments, including TRBV6-2 and TRBV6-3, could not be told apart with the 87-base-pair reads, so those segments were excluded. According to a later analysis, TCR association rates differed among HLA loci, with DRB1 alleles showing the most associated TCRs and HLA-C alleles showing the fewest. In vitro tests confirmed that a few of the cytomegalovirus-associated TCR beta chains recognize cytomegalovirus antigens. Because HLA typing was missing for some donors at each locus, association tests included only the typed subset. In a later genetic analysis, fewer N-insertions in productive TCRs were reported among donors in an Asian-associated ancestry cluster than the approximately 670-donor mean. In both the original and validation cohorts, the classifier was reported to diagnose cytomegalovirus status with high specificity and sensitivity. A later analysis found that most CMV-associated TCR beta chains appeared HLA-restricted, with HLA associations seemingly driven largely by CMV exposure. According to a later analysis, parvovirus B19, influenza, CMV and Epstein-Barr virus appeared linked to several top co-occurrence clusters. It was suggested by the authors that the approach could potentially be generalized to other disease states and immunological phenotypes. Because counts were too low, more than 15 rarely observed V segments, including chromosome 9 orphons, were left out of the earlier analysis of approximately 580 of the donors. A later analysis found that HLA-associated TCR beta chains were more clonally expanded and had lower generation probabilities than equally common non-associated chains. A cluster of highly shared sequence variants was judged likely to be a technical artifact of the sequencing pipeline. Only TCR beta chains were sequenced in this cohort, and the absence of alpha or paired-chain data limited detectable features. In a later analysis, some 18,000 TCR beta sequences were associated with specific HLA alleles at a false discovery rate of 0.05. Linkage disequilibrium might explain the correlated functional status among segregating V segments, but an unknown experimental factor could not be ruled out.

The germline V gene supplies CDR1 SGDLS and CDR2 YYNGEE. The CDR3 runs 15 amino acids, cysteine and phenylalanine included. The read is trimmed to its CDR3 DNA, 45 bases read in frame from base 1. V is cut by 3 bases and J by 1 base, and the space between the germline ends is 13 bases. In total, over 600 healthy bone marrow donors made up the cohort. All cohort members were sampled while nominally healthy, although unrecorded immune exposures were likely present. The donor was CMV seropositive and belonged to the group of 250 to 350 seropositive cohort members. Each donor provided a peripheral blood sample, and peripheral blood mononuclear cells were used for TCR beta sequencing. Genomic DNA was extracted from the blood cell samples with the Qiagen DNeasy Blood Extraction Kit. Library preparation was by the immunoSEQ multiplex PCR assay. For the multiplex PCR, a mixture combining 60 forward primers for TCR Vbeta segments and 13 reverse primers for TCR Jbeta segments was used. The CDR3 region of rearranged TCR beta genes was amplified from genomic DNA with a multiplex PCR assay. The Illumina HiSeq System was used to sequence the amplified TCR beta libraries as 87-base-pair reads. Per the authors' processing: A later analysis tallied tens of millions of unique TCR beta chains across the 550 to 850 repertoires, and some 10 million of those chains were shared by two or more donors. Raw reads were error-corrected and collapsed into unique sequences by a nearest-neighbor algorithm in which closely related sequences were merged to remove PCR and sequencing errors. CDR3 sequences were aligned to IMGT reference sequences to assign V, D and J gene segments. For a sequence to be retained, a match of at least six nucleotides was required to both a V gene segment and a J gene segment. Rearrangements were called productive when the CDR3 lacked stop codons and stayed in frame with V and J; all others were non-productive. CDR3 was defined by IMGT convention, running from the second conserved V-encoded cysteine to the conserved J-encoded phenylalanine. The earlier analysis of fewer than 700 of the donors excluded sequences that lacked an unambiguous match to a single V gene segment. In an earlier analysis of 587 of the donors, a V segment was called functional when productive rearrangements were above 56.7%, and segregating when the standard deviation between donors exceeded 5%. To diagnose cytomegalovirus status from the catalog of TCR beta chain sequences, a statistical classification framework was built. A later analysis assigned V and J genes by comparing TCR nucleotide sequences with IMGT/GENE-DB human TR gene sequences. In a later analysis, CDR3 sequences and most-parsimonious VDJ recombination scenarios were assigned using the TCRdist pipeline. In a later analysis, each TCR beta chain was defined by its CDR3 amino acid sequence together with its V-gene family, and reads lacking a unique V-gene family were excluded. A later analysis removed 592 highly shared, low-generation-probability nucleotide sequences to deal with suspected cross-contamination and a sequencing artifact. For each public chain, a later analysis derived a clonal expansion index from normalized ranks of inferred template counts within each repertoire. In a later analysis, generation probabilities were computed using a VDJ recombination model fitted to out-of-frame rearrangements, and the results were checked against IGoR. Hypergeometric tests were used in a later analysis to score TCR-TCR, TCR-HLA and TCR-CMV co-occurrence, with a repertoire-size bias correction applied to the TCR pairs. A later analysis estimated false discovery rates by permuting HLA or CMV assignments 20 times. A later analysis grouped co-occurring TCRs with DBSCAN, adding TCRdist sequence similarity when clustering within HLA-allele-positive subsets. For co-occurrence clustering, repertoires with fewer than 30,000 or more than 120,000 public chains were excluded, along with five repertoires with anomalous nucleotide sharing. TCRdb stores this immuneACCESS table with in-frame sequences only. Part of the clones is absent; in the studies checked, under half of the shortfall reflects unresolved V genes, and no reason is known for the rest. Clonal size and the V and J genes are those of that table, whereas D and trimming came from the DNA. The sample includes about 190,000 clones, with 65% to 85% observed a single time. The top ten clonotypes cover less than 2% of the sample.

As regards this clone: Its antigen remains undetermined. Per-base quality was not reported, and no clone a single base away is much larger than it.

This clonotype originated in a man between 40 and 49 years old in good health and CMV-seropositive. The sequence joins TRBV9 to TRBJ1-1; perhaps TRBD1 is the D gene, with 5 bases matching. Sequencing used PBMCs. In nucleotides, the sequence is TGTGCCAGCAGCGCCGGTCCACAGGCGAACACTGAAGCTTTCTTT. It codes for CASSAGPQANTEAFF.